This T cell receptor beta chain is drawn from a study of OX40 agonist ivuxolimab in advanced cancers. From germline, CDR1 is KGHSY and CDR2 FQNENV. Trimming removed 1 base at V and 3 bases at J, with 12 bases between. This CDR3 has 16 amino acids. This clone was seen a single time. Patients who had autoimmune disease history or got systemic immunosuppression were left out. Clones were sequenced by immunoSEQ multiplex PCR, and TCRdb holds only the in-frame ones, with some missing. The table includes some 86,000 clones, roughly 94% detected once. This sequence joins TRBV16 and TRBJ2-2, with TRBD1 as a possible D gene (6 bases). This sequence was found in an adult with an advanced solid tumor such as melanoma, head and neck, liver or kidney cancer. This specimen was CD4+ or CD8+ T cells sorted from blood, taken in a trial of the OX40 agonist ivuxolimab. CDR3 sequence reads: CASSQWSGVDTGELFF. DNA for the CDR3: TGTGCCAGCAGCCAATGGTCAGGGGTAGACACCGGGGAGCTGTTTTTT.